These 3 T cell receptor beta chains share one sample of origin, sequenced in a study of blood T cell repertoires in COVID-19. The data were produced by immunoSEQ multiplex PCR, yet TCRdb's version contains in-frame clones alone and is incomplete. The table lists about 310,000 clones, around 90% of them singletons. The sample was peripheral blood. These TCRs come from a man aged 50-60 years with active or convalescent COVID-19.

V and J are TRBV29-1 and TRBJ2-2, with 10 bases identical to TRBD2. In germline, CDR1 is SQVTM, CDR2 ANQGSEA. CDR3 length equals 15 residues. The V segment lost 8 bases and the J segment 2 bases; nucleotides outside the gene matches: 8. CDR3 nucleotide sequence: TGCAGCACACTCACTAGCGGGGTTAACACCGGGGAGCTGTTTTTT. As protein: CSTLTSGVNTGELFF.

This clone was seen only once. The chain employs TRBV5-1 and TRBJ2-2; TRBD1 agrees at 8 bases. The CDR3 is 16 amino acids. V was pared by 5 bases and J by 1 base, with 7 bases of the junction left unmatched. CDR1 and CDR2 from the germline V gene are SGHRS and YFSETQ. The CDR3 DNA reads TGCGCCAGCAGATTTCCCGGGACAGGGAACACCGGGGAGCTGTTTTTT. This sequence encodes CASRFPGTGNTGELFF.

This rearrangement joins TRBV7-2 to TRBJ2-3, with 8 bases identical to TRBD2. CDR3 size: 15 residues. Germline V gene lookup returns CDR1 SGHTA and CDR2 FQGNSA. The V gene end was trimmed by 3 bases and the J gene end by 4 bases; junction bases not matched to a gene: 6. The CDR3 DNA sequence: TGTGCCAGCAGCTTCCGGGGGGGCTCGGCAGATACGCAGTATTTT. Translated: CASSFRGGSADTQYF.